This TCR beta chain was profiled in a study of response to subunit inactivated influenza vaccine. General study results and limits: Authors suggested seasonal influenza vaccinations each recruit few new T cells.

Germline-derived CDR1 and CDR2 are KGHSH and LQKENI. V trimming: 3 bases; J trimming: 6 bases; junction bases outside the gene matches: 6. There are 16 residues in the CDR3. This clonotype appeared many times. The antigen remains undetermined. TCRdb reanalysed the RT-PCR reads using MiXCR and keeps one entry per CDR3 protein. There are around 500,000 distinct CDR3 sequences in the sample; approximately 9.9% occur only once, and approximately 12% lies in the top ten. The gene calls are TRBV18 and TRBJ1-5; 12 nucleotides agree with TRBD1. This TCR was sampled from a man aged 45-65 years who received an inactivated influenza vaccine. The sequencing used PBMCs from blood, collected more than 35 days after vaccination. The CDR3 loop reads CASSPRDRGQGQPQHF. Written as DNA, the CDR3 is TGTGCCAGCTCACCTCGGGACAGGGGGCAGGGTCAGCCCCAGCATTTT.